A selection of T cell receptor beta chains follows, all from one sample in a study of blood T cell repertoires in COVID-19. Profiling relied on immunoSEQ multiplex PCR, and the TCRdb table lists in-frame clones only, not all of them. Of more than 95,000 clones in the sample, about 88% were seen once. The sequenced sample consisted of peripheral blood. The origin of the receptors is an elderly woman with acute or convalescent COVID-19. CDR3s include the opening cysteine and the closing phenylalanine or tryptophan. D genes are given only for firm matches.

V gene,D gene,CDR3 protein
TRBV12-5,TRBD1,CASARGGALDSPLHF
TRBV6-6,.,CASRQNYGYTF
TRBV18,.,CASSQGAKNTEAFF
TRBV6-5,.,CASSYKRRGSEAFF
TRBV29-1,TRBD1,CSVGGGKNTEAFF
TRBV6-1,TRBD2,CASSASTSGGYNEQFF
TRBV6-5,TRBD2,CASTRGGNTGELFF
TRBV18,TRBD2,CASSPILGRDQLYNEQFF
TRBV4-2,TRBD2,CASSLPGTSGQETQYF
TRBV18,TRBD1,CASSYDRVGFF
TRBV11-2,.,CASSLDPGGPQHF
TRBV10-3,TRBD1,CAISELSRTGSVGGYTF
TRBV19,TRBD1,CATTGQGQQPQHF
TRBV20-1,.,CSARQGYGYTF
TRBV5-1,.,CASSPFGGQSYNEQFF